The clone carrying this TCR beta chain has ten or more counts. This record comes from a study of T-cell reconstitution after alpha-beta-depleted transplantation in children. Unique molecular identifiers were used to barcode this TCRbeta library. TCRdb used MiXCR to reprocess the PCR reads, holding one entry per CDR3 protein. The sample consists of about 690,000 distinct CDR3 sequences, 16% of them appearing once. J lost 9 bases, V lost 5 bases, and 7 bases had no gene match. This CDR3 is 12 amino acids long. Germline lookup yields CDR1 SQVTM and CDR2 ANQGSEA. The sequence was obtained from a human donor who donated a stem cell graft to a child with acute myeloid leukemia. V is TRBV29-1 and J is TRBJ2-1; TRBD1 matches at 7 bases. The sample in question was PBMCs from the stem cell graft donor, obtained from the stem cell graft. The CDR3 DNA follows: TGCAGCGTTCGACTACAGGGGTCTGAGCAGTTCTTC. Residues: CSVRLQGSEQFF.